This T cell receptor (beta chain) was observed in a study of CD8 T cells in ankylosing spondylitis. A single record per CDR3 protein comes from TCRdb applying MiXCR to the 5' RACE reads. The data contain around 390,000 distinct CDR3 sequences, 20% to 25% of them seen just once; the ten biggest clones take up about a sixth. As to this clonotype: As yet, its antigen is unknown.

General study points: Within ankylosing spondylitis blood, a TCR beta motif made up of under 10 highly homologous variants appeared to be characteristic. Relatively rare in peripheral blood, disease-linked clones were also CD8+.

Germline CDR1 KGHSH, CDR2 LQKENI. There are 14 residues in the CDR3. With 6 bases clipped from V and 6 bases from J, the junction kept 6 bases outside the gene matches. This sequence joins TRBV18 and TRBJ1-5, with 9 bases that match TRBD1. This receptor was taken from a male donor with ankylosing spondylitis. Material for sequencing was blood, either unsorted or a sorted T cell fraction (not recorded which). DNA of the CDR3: TGTGCCAGCTCCCTACAGGGGGCGGGTCAGCCCCAGCATTTT. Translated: CASSLQGAGQPQHF.